The 3 T cell receptor beta chains below were found in one sample sequenced in a study of technical replicates of blood from several donors. Clones were sequenced by immunoSEQ multiplex PCR, and TCRdb holds only the in-frame ones, with some missing. The data show 40,000 to 60,000 clones, with roughly nine tenths seen just once and about 3.9% held by the top ten. Sequenced input: PBMCs. The receptors originated from a human donor in good health. Some clones in this sample may be carry-over from other donors' samples.

The rearrangement links TRBV5-1 to TRBJ1-2, with 12 bases aligning to TRBD1. The CDR3 covers 15 residues. J was trimmed by 8 bases and V by 4 bases; bases with no gene match: 9. Germline V gene data show CDR1 as SGHRS and CDR2 as YFSETQ. CDR3 in DNA: TGCGCCAGCAGCGGCGAAGCCGGGACAGGGGGCGGCTACACCTTC. Its protein product is CASSGEAGTGGGYTF.

The gene calls are TRBV6-6 and TRBJ2-7; 9 nucleotides agree with TRBD1. V gave up 4 bases and J gave up 6 bases; unmatched junction bases: 4. Germline CDR1 and CDR2: MNHNY and SVGAGI (reference sequence). CDR3 length: 13 amino acids. The CDR3 loop is CASSSLGQGEQYF. In DNA, the CDR3 is TGTGCCAGCAGTTCCTTGGGACAGGGCGAGCAGTACTTC.

The chain uses TRBV18 and TRBJ2-3, with TRBD2 matching over 8 bases. J was trimmed by 5 bases and V by 2 bases; bases with no gene match: 9. Germline V CDR1 and CDR2: KGHSH, LQKENI. The CDR3 runs to 16 residues. CDR3 sequence: CASSPSWRGAIDTQYF. CDR3 in DNA: TGTGCCAGCTCACCATCCTGGCGGGGGGCGATAGATACGCAGTATTTT.